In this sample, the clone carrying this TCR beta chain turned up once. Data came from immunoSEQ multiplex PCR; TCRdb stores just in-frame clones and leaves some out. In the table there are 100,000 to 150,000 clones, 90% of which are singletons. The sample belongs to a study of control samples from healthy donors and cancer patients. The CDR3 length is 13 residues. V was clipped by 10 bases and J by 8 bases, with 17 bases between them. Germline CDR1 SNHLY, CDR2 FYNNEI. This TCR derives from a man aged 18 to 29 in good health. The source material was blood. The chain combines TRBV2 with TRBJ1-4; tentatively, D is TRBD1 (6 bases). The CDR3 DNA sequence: TGTGCCACGTTCTTGGGGGGGCAGGAAAAACTGTTTTTT. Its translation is CATFLGGQEKLFF.